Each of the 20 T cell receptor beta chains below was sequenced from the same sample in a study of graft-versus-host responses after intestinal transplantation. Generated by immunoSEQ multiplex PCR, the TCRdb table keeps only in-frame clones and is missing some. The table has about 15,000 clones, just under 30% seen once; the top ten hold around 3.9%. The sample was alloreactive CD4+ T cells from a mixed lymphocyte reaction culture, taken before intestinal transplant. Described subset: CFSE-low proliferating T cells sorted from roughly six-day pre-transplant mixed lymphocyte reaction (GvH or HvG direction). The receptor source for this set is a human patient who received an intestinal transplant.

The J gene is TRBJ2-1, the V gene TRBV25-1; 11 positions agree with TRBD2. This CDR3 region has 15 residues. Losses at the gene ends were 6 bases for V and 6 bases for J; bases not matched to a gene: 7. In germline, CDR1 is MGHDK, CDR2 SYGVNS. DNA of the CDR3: TGTGCCAGCAGCTTGACTGGGACTAGCGGCAATGAGCAGTTCTTC. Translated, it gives CASSLTGTSGNEQFF.

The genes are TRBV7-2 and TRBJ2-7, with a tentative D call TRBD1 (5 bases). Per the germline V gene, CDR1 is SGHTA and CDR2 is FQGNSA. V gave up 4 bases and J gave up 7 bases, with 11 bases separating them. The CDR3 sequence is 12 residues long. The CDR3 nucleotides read TGTGCCAGCAGCTCGCTGGGGCGAGAGCAGTACTTC. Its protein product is CASSSLGREQYF.

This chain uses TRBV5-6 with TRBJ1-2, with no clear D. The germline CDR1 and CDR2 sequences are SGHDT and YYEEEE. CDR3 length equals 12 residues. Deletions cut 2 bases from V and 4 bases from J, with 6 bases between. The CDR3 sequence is CASSLVRYGYTF. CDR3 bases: TGTGCCAGCAGCTTAGTTCGCTATGGCTACACCTTC.

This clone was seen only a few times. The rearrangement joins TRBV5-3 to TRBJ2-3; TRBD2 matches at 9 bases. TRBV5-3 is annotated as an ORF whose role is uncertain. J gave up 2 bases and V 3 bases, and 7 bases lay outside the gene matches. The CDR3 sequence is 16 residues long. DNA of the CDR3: TGTGCCAGAAGCTCGGGGGGACTAGCCGTCACAGATACGCAGTATTTT. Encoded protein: CARSSGGLAVTDTQYF.

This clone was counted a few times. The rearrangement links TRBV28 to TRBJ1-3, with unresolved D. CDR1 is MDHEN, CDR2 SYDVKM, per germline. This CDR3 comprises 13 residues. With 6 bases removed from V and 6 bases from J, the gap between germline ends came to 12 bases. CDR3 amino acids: CASSLIPANTIYF. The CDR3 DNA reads TGTGCCAGCAGCCTTATCCCAGCAAACACCATATATTTT.

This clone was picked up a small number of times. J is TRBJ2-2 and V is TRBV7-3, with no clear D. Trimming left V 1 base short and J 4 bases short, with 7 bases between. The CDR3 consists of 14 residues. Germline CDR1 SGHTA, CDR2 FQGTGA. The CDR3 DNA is TGTGCCAGCAGCTTAAGTGGACCCACCGGGGAGCTGTTTTTT. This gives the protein CASSLSGPTGELFF. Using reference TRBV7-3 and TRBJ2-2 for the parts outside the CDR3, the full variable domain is GAGVSQTPSNKVTEKGKYVELRCDPISGHTALYWYRQSLGQGPEFLIYFQGTGAADDSGLPNDRFFAVRPEGSVSTLKIQRTERGDSAVYLCASSLSGPTGELFFGEGSRLTVL.

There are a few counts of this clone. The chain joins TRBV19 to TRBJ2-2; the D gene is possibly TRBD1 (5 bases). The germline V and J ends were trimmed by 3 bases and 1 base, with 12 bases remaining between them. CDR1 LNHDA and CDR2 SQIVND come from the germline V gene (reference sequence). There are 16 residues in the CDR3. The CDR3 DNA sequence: TGTGCCAGTAGTATTAGGACACCAGTGAACACCGGGGAGCTGTTTTTT. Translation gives CASSIRTPVNTGELFF.

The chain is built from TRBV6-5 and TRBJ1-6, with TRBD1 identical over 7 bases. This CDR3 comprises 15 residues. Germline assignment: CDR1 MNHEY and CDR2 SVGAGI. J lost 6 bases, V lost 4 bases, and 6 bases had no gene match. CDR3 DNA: TGTGCCAGCAGTTTAACGGGACAGACTAATTCACCCCTCCACTTT. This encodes CASSLTGQTNSPLHF.

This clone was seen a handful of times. CDR3 nucleotide sequence: TGCGCCAGCAGCCAACTGACAGGGCGCGAGCAGTACTTC. Amino acid sequence: CASSQLTGREQYF. The chain combines TRBV4-3 with TRBJ2-7, with TRBD1 matching over 7 bases. Unmatched junction bases numbered 4, after V lost 2 bases and J lost 6 bases. The CDR3 runs 13 residues. The germline V gene encodes CDR1 LGHNA and CDR2 YSLEER.

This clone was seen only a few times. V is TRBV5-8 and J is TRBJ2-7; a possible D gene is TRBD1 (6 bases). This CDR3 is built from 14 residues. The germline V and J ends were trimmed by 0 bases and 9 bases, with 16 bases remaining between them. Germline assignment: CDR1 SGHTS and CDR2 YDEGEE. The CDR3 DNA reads TGTGCCAGCAGCTTGGAAGGGACACCAGGCGGGCAGTACTTC. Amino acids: CASSLEGTPGGQYF.

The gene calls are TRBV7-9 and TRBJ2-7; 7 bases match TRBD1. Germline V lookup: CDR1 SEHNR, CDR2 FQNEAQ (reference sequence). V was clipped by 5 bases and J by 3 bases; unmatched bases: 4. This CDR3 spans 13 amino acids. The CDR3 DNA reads TGTGCCAGCAGCCCCAGACAGGGCTACGAGCAGTACTTC. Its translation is CASSPRQGYEQYF.

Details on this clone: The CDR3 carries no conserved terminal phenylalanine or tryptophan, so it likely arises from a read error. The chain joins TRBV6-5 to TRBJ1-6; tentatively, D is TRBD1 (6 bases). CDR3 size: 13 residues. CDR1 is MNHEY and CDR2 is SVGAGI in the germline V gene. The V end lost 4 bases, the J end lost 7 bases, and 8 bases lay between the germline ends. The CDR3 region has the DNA TGTGCCAGCAGTTGGCAGGGGAATTCACCCCTCCACCTT. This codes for CASSWQGNSPLHL.

The CDR3 is CASSQEGAAYNEQFF. In DNA, the CDR3 is TGTGCCAGCAGCCAAGAGGGGGCAGCCTACAATGAGCAGTTCTTC. The chain employs TRBV4-2 and TRBJ2-1; perhaps TRBD1 as D (6 bases). V was trimmed by 0 bases and J by 2 bases, leaving 8 bases between them. The germline gives CDR1 LGHNA, CDR2 YNFKEQ. The CDR3 is 15 amino acids.

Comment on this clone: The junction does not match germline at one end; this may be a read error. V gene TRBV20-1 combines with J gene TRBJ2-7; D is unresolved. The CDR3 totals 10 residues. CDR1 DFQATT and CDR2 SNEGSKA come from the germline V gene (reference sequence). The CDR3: CSARGYGQYF. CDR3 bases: TGCAGTGCTAGGGGGTACGGGCAGTACTTC.

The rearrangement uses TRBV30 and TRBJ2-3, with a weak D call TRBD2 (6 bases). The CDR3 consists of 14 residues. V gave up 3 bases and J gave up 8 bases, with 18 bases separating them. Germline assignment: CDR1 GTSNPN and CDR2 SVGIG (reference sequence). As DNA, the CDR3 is TGTGCCTGGAGCCGATCTTCGACTAGACTTACGCAGTATTTT. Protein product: CAWSRSSTRLTQYF.

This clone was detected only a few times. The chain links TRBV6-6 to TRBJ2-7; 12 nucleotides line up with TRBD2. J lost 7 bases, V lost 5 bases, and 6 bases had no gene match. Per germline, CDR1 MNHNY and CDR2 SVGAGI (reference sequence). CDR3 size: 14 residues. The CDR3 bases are TGTGCCAGCAGTCCTAGCGGGAGGGCCCGGGAGCAGTACTTC. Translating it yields CASSPSGRAREQYF.

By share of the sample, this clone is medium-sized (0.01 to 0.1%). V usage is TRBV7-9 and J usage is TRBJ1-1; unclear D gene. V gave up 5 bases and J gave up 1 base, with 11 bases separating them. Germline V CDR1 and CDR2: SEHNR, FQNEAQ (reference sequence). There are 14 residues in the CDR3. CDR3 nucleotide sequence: TGTGCCAGCAGCCCCGGACGGGCGAACACTGAAGCTTTCTTT. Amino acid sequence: CASSPGRANTEAFF.

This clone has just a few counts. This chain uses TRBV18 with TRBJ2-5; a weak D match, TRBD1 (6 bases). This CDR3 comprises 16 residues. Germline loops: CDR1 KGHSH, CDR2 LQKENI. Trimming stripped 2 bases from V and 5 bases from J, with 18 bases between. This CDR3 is CASSPLPTGTGETQYF. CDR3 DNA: TGTGCCAGCTCACCATTACCCACAGGGACCGGGGAGACCCAGTACTTC.

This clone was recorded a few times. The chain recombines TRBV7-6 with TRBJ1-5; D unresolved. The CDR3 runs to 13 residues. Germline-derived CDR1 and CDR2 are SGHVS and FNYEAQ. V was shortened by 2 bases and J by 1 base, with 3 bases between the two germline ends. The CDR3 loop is CASSLSSNQPQHF. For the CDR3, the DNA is TGTGCCAGCAGCTTAAGCAGCAATCAGCCCCAGCATTTT.

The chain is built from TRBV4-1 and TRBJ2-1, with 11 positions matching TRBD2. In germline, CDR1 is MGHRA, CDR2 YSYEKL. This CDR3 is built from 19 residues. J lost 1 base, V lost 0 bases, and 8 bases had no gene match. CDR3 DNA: TGCGCCAGCAGCCAAGATGGGACTAGCGGAGCCCCTTCCTACAATGAGCAGTTCTTC. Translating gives CASSQDGTSGAPSYNEQFF.